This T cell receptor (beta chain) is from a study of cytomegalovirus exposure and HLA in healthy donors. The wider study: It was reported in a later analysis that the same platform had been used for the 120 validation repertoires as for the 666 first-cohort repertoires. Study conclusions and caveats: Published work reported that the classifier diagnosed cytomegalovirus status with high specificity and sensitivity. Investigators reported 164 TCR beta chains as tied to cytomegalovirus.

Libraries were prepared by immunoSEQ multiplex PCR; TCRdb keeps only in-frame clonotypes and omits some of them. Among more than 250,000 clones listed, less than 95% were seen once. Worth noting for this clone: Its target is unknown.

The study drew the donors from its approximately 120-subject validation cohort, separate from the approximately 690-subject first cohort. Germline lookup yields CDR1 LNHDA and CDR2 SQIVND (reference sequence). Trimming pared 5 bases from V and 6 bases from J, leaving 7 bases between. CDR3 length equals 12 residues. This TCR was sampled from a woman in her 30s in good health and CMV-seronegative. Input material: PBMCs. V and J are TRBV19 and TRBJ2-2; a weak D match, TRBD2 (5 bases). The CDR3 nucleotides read TGTGCCAGTAGTTCGGGGTCCGGGGAGCTGTTTTTT. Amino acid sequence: CASSSGSGELFF.